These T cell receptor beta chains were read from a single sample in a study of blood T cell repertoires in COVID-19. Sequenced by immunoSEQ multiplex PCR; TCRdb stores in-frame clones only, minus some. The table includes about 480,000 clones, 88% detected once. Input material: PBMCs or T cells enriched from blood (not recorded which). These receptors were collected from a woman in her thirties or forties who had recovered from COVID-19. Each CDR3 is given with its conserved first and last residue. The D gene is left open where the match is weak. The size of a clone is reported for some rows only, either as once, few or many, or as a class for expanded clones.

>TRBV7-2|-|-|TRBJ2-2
TGTGCCAGCAGCTCGGACAGGAACACCGGGGAGCTGTTTTTT
CASSSDRNTGELFF
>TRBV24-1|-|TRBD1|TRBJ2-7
TGTGCCACCAGTGACCCTGCTACAGGGGGCTACGAGCAGTACTTC
CATSDPATGGYEQYF
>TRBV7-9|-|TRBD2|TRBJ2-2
TGTGCCAGCCGCTCGGGACTAGGGGCCGGGGAGCTGTTTTTT
CASRSGLGAGELFF
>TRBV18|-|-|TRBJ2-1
TGTGCCAGCTCACCAACAGGCAATGAGCAGTTCTTC
CASSPTGNEQFF
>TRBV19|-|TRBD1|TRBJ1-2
TGTGCCAGTAGTTTCTACAGGGGCAACTATGGCTACACCTTC
CASSFYRGNYGYTF
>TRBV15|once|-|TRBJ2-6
TGTGCCACCAGCAGAGATGGCAGGTCTGGGGCCAACGTCCTGACTTTC
CATSRDGRSGANVLTF
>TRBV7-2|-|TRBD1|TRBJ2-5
TGTGCCAGCAGCTCTTATGACAGGGAAGGGACCCAGTACTTC
CASSSYDREGTQYF
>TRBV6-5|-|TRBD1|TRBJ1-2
TGTGCCAGCAGTTTCAGCCGGGACAGGGTTTACTATGGCTACACCTTC
CASSFSRDRVYYGYTF
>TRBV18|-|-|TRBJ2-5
TGTGCCAGCGGGTATGGGCGACAAGAGACCCAGTACTTC
CASGYGRQETQYF
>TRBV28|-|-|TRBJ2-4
TGTGCCAGCAGTTTATTCCGCCTTGGGGGGACCAAAAACATTCAGTACTTC
CASSLFRLGGTKNIQYF
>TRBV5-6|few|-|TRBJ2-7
TGTGCCAGCAGCCCCGAGTGGGGGCAGGGAGCACCCTACGAGCAGTACTTC
CASSPEWGQGAPYEQYF
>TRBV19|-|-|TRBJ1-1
TGTGCCAGTAGTTCCGGGATCTACACTGAAGCTTTCTTT
CASSSGIYTEAFF
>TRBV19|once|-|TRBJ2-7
TGTGCCAGTAGTATGGTCTCCCTAGACTACGAGCAGTACTTC
CASSMVSLDYEQYF
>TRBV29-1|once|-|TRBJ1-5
TGCAGCGTTGGACAGGCCCATGAGGGGCCCCAGCATTTT
CSVGQAHEGPQHF
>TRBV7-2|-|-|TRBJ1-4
TGTGCCAGCAGCTTAGTGGGGGGAACTAATGAAAAACTGTTTTTT
CASSLVGGTNEKLFF
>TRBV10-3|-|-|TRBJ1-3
TGTGCCATCAGCCCACAACAGGTTCCCTCTGGAAACACCATATATTTT
CAISPQQVPSGNTIYF
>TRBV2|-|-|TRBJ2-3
TGTGCCAGCAGCTCGACTGAATGGAGCACAGATACGCAGTATTTT
CASSSTEWSTDTQYF
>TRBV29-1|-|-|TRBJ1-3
TGCAGCGCCAGAGTGGGGGGAGGAAACACCATATATTTT
CSARVGGGNTIYF
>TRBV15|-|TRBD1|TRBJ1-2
TGTGCCACCAGCAGAGATCTCGGGACAGACTATGGCTACACCTTC
CATSRDLGTDYGYTF
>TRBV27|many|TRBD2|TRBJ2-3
TGTGCCAGCAGCCGCCGTGTGGTAGCGGGAGGAGGAGATACGCAGTATTTT
CASSRRVVAGGGDTQYF
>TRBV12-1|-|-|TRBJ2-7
TGTGCCAGCAGCTATCCATACCGGACTAGCGGGAGGCTCCGCATCTACGAGCAGTACTTC
CASSYPYRTSGRLRIYEQYF
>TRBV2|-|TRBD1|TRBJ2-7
TGTGCCAGCAGTGGACTTAGGACAGGGATATCCTACGAGCAGTACTTC
CASSGLRTGISYEQYF
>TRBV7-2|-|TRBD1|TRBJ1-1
TGTGCCAGCAGCTTAGCTCCCGGGACAGGGAAAGTGACTGAAGCTTTCTTT
CASSLAPGTGKVTEAFF
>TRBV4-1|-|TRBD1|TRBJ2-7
TGCGCCAGCAGCCAAGATTTAGGCGTTTCGTGGGACAGATACTACGAGCAGTACTTC
CASSQDLGVSWDRYYEQYF
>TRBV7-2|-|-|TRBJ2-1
TGTGCCAGCAGCAAAGAGGTCAATGAGCAGTTCTTC
CASSKEVNEQFF
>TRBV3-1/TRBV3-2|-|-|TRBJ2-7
TGTGCCAGCAGCCGCCTAGGATACGAGCAGTACTTC
CASSRLGYEQYF
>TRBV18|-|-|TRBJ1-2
TGTGCCAGCTCACCAGAAACAGGCCGGGGCTACACCTTC
CASSPETGRGYTF
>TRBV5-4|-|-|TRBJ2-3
TGTGCCAGCAGCTCGAACAGGGTCAGCACAGATACGCAGTATTTT
CASSSNRVSTDTQYF
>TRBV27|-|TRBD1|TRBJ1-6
TGTGCCAGCAGCCTAAGTCGGCAGGGGGTGGGCAATTCACCCCTCCACTTT
CASSLSRQGVGNSPLHF
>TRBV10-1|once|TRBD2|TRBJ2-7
TGCGCCAGCAGTGAGTCCCAGGCTAGCGGCTACGAGCAGTACTTC
CASSESQASGYEQYF
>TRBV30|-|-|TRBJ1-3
TGTGCCTGGAGTGTGGGGCCAAACACCATATATTTT
CAWSVGPNTIYF
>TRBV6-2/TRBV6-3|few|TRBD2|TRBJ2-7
TGTGCCAGCAGTTCAGTTCAGTCTAGCGGGAGGGCCGCGTACTTC
CASSSVQSSGRAAYF
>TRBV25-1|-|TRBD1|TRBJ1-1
TGTGCCAGCAGGACAGGACAGGGGGCCACTGAAGCTTTCTTT
CASRTGQGATEAFF
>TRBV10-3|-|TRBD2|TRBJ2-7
TGTGCCATCAGTGAGCGACTAGCTAAGTACGAGCAGTACTTC
CAISERLAKYEQYF
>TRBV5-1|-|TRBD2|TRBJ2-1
TGCGCCAGCCGAGGGCTAGCGGGATGGGTCTTCGGCGACAATGAGCAGTTCTTC
CASRGLAGWVFGDNEQFF
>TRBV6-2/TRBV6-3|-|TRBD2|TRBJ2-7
TGTGCCAGCAGTTACGCGGGGGACGCTTTCTCCTACGAGCAGTACTTC
CASSYAGDAFSYEQYF
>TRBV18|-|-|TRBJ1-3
TGTGCCAGCTCACCAGGACAAAACTCTGGAAACACCATATATTTT
CASSPGQNSGNTIYF
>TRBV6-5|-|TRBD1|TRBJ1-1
TGTGCCAGCAGTTATACAGGGGGCACTGAAGCTTTCTTT
CASSYTGGTEAFF
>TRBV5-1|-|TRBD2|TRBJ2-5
TGCGCCAGTAGACTACTAGCGGGAGCAGAGACCCAGTACTTC
CASRLLAGAETQYF
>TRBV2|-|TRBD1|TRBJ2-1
TGTGCCAGCAGCAGACAGGGGGCAGTGAAATCGGGTGAGCAGTTCTTC
CASSRQGAVKSGEQFF
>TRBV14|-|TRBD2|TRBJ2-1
TGTGCCAGCAGCCCTACTAGCGGTCGCTCCTACAATGAGCAGTTCTTC
CASSPTSGRSYNEQFF
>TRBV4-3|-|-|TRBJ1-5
TGCGCCAGCAGCCAAGATATCGGGAATCAGCCCCAGCATTTT
CASSQDIGNQPQHF
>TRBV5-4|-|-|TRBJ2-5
TGTGCCAGCAGACCCATGGGGGAGGAGGAGACCCAGTACTTC
CASRPMGEEETQYF